This T cell receptor beta chain was found in a study of blood T cell repertoires in COVID-19. As for the study in general: COVID-19 samples collected from the United States, Italy and Spain covered acute and convalescent phases. PBMCs, B-cell-depleted T cells, or T cells provided the cDNA or gDNA that made up the material.

Original processing notes: Amplification of reference gene primers was used by the study to estimate nucleated cell counts. Using immunoSEQ multiplex PCR, the repertoire was profiled, and TCRdb retains in-frame clones only, with some absent. Clone size and V and J calls were adopted from that table, with D and trimming inferred from the DNA. The repertoire has 75,000 to 80,000 clones, roughly 88% of them found once; the top ten carry 40% to 55%. The TCR comes from a human donor in a cohort sampled during active COVID-19. Source material: peripheral blood.

The chain's CDR3 is CASSLRQAGSPLHF. DNA for the CDR3: TGTGCCAGCAGCTTGCGACAGGCTGGGTCACCCCTCCACTTT. The chain couples TRBV5-4 to TRBJ1-6; the D gene is possibly TRBD1 (6 bases). Germline CDR1 SGHNT, CDR2 YYREEE (reference sequence). The V and J ends lost 1 base and 10 bases respectively, with 12 bases between them. CDR3 length: 14 amino acids.